This T cell receptor beta chain is drawn from a study of cytomegalovirus exposure and HLA in healthy donors. Points from the study as a whole: From TCR beta sequences, most subjects' HLA-A and HLA-B alleles were reportedly predicted accurately.

The primer mix had 60 Vbeta and 13 Jbeta primers. Authors' analysis steps: About 88 million unique TCR beta chains, roughly 11 million of them shared, were counted by a later analysis. Clones were sequenced by immunoSEQ multiplex PCR, and TCRdb holds only the in-frame ones, with some missing. V, J and clone size are taken as reported in that table, and D and trimming were inferred from the DNA itself. The sample carries some 170,000 clones, roughly 70% recorded once. Donors in the study were healthy people who gave bone marrow. For this clone: The antigen remains unidentified.

Germline CDR1 is MGHDK and CDR2 is SYGVNS. The V and J ends lost 5 bases and 6 bases respectively, with 7 bases between them. The CDR3 has 11 amino acids. The gene calls are TRBV25-1 and TRBJ2-5; TRBD1 is a possible D gene (5 bases). Sequencing was carried out using PBMCs. The clonotype originates from a male donor in good health and CMV-seronegative. The CDR3 loop reads CASSPGKTQYF. The CDR3 DNA is TGTGCCAGCAGTCCAGGGAAGACCCAGTACTTC.